This T cell receptor (beta chain) is drawn from a study of cytomegalovirus exposure and HLA in healthy donors. Study-level findings and limits: Reports described diagnosis of cytomegalovirus status by the classifier as highly specific and sensitive. Researchers reported in a later analysis that common viral pathogens appeared linked to several top clusters.

Germline loops: CDR1 SGHRS, CDR2 YFSETQ. CDR3 length: 15 amino acids. The ends lost 6 bases at V and 7 bases at J; junction bases unmatched: 7. The study ran its PCR with 60 Vbeta and 13 Jbeta primers. TCRdb's table, derived via immunoSEQ multiplex PCR, lists solely in-frame clones and lacks some. The sample lists under 200,000 clones, 80% seen once, with 1% in the top ten. In the case of this clone: Its specificity is unknown.

The chain is built from TRBV5-1 and TRBJ2-3; TRBD2 matches at 14 bases. This sequence originates from a woman aged 45-65 years in good health and CMV-seropositive. Sequencing was performed on PBMCs. The CDR3 DNA reads TGCGCCAGCAAAACCGGGACTAGCGGGGGTAATACGCAGTATTTT. Translation gives CASKTGTSGGNTQYF.